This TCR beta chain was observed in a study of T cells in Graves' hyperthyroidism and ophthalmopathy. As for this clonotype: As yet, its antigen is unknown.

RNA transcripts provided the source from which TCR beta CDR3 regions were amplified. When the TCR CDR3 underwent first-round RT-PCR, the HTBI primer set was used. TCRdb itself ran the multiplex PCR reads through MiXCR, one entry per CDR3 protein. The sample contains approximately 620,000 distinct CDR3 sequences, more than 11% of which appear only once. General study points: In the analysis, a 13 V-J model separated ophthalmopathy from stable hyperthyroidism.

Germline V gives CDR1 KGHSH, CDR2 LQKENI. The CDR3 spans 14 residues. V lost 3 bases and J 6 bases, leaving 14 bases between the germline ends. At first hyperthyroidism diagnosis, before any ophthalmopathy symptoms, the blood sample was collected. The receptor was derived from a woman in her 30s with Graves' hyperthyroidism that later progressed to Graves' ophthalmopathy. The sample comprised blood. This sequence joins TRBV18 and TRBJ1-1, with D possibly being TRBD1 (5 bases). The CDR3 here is CASSPGPMDPEAFF. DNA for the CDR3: TGTGCCAGCTCACCGGGGCCGATGGACCCTGAAGCTTTCTTT.